The next 27 T cell receptor beta chains were all read from a single sample in a study of blood T cell repertoires in COVID-19 (dated by TCRdb to between 2020 and 2021). The method behind the library was the immunoSEQ multiplex PCR assay. In its TCRdb copy, this immuneACCESS table keeps in-frame sequences only and misses some clones. Where compared with another copy, unresolved V genes explain less than half of these, and the others have no known cause. This sample lists 200,000 to 250,000 clones; about four fifths were detected once. Approximately 9% of the sample is in the top ten clones. Input material: PBMCs or T cells enriched from blood (not recorded which). The source is a woman aged 50 to 65 with acute COVID-19.

The chain uses TRBV19 and TRBJ2-3, with D tentatively TRBD1 (6 bases). The CDR3 covers 14 residues. Trimming shortened V by 5 bases and J by 3 bases, and 12 bases separated the two germline ends. The germline V gene encodes CDR1 LNHDA and CDR2 SQIVND (reference sequence). CDR3 in amino acids: CASSVGTSTDTQYF. Here the CDR3 DNA reads TGTGCCAGTAGTGTAGGGACATCGACAGATACGCAGTATTTT.

This clone appeared a few times. The chain is built from TRBV4-3 and TRBJ1-6; the D gene is possibly TRBD1 (5 bases). Per the germline V gene, CDR1 is LGHNA and CDR2 is YSLEER. This CDR3 is 16 amino acids long. V shed 0 bases and J shed 10 bases, with 16 bases lying between them. The CDR3 protein is CASSQDSAGPGSPLHF. The CDR3, as DNA: TGCGCCAGCAGCCAAGATTCGGCGGGGCCAGGGTCACCCCTCCACTTT.

This clone showed up just once. The genes are TRBV7-2 and TRBJ2-7; D is unresolved. Germline V gene data show CDR1 as SGHTA and CDR2 as FQGNSA. The V gene lost 8 bases and the J gene lost 0 bases, with 8 bases spanning the gap. The CDR3 totals 12 residues. The chain's CDR3 is CASQVNSYEQYF. The CDR3 DNA follows: TGTGCCAGCCAGGTAAACTCCTACGAGCAGTACTTC.

The gene calls are TRBV28 and TRBJ1-4; D possibly corresponds to TRBD1 (5 bases). Looked up from germline, CDR1 is MDHEN and CDR2 is SYDVKM. V lost 4 bases, J lost 11 bases, and 14 bases lay in between. The CDR3 loop spans 13 amino acids. The DNA of the CDR3 is TGTGCCAGCAGTTCGGGACTTCATGCGAAACTGTTTTTT. It yields the protein CASSSGLHAKLFF.

V gene TRBV10-3 combines with J gene TRBJ2-7, with 12 bases identical to TRBD2. Trimming cost V 4 bases and J 3 bases; bases outside gene matches: 1. The CDR3 consists of 14 residues. Germline CDR1 and CDR2: ENHRY and SYGVKD. The CDR3 reads CAISGTSGNYEQYF. The CDR3 nucleotides read TGTGCCATCAGTGGGACTAGCGGGAACTACGAGCAGTACTTC.

The V and J genes are TRBV27 and TRBJ2-5; D is possibly TRBD1 (5 bases). This CDR3 is built from 15 residues. The ends were cut back, 2 bases at V and 1 base at J, with 11 bases in the middle. Germline CDR1 and CDR2: MNHEY and SMNVEV (reference sequence). CDR3 sequence (DNA): TGTGCCAGCAGTTTAGCAGGGATGATCCAAGAGACCCAGTACTTC. It is translated as CASSLAGMIQETQYF.

The gene calls are TRBV12-3 or TRBV12-4 and TRBJ1-5; D is undetermined. The V and J ends lost 4 bases and 4 bases respectively, with 8 bases between them. This CDR3 comprises 13 residues. The CDR3 bases are TGTGCCAGCAGTTGGGCACCAAATCAGCCCCAGCATTTT. It yields the protein CASSWAPNQPQHF.

The chain employs TRBV28 and TRBJ2-5; possible D gene TRBD2, 6 bases. Germline-derived CDR1 and CDR2 are MDHEN and SYDVKM. The CDR3 covers 16 residues. Trimming removed 5 bases from V and 2 bases from J, with 18 bases in between. The CDR3 nucleotides read TGTGCCAGCAGTGCCCCCGGGGTTAGCGGTCAAGAGACCCAGTACTTC. It codes for CASSAPGVSGQETQYF.

The gene calls are TRBV5-1 and TRBJ2-1; tentatively, D is TRBD2 (5 bases). Germline V lookup: CDR1 SGHRS, CDR2 YFSETQ. This CDR3 is built from 16 residues. V lost 0 bases to trimming and J lost 5 bases, with 15 bases between them. DNA for the CDR3: TGCGCCAGCAGCTTGGGGCCGGGGTATGGGGACAATGAGCAGTTCTTC. This gives the protein CASSLGPGYGDNEQFF.

The chain couples TRBV7-3 to TRBJ2-7, with 8 bases lining up with TRBD2. With 1 base clipped from V and 0 bases from J, the junction kept 5 bases outside the gene matches. The germline gives CDR1 SGHTA, CDR2 FQGTGA. This CDR3 is 16 amino acids long. The CDR3 nucleotides are TGTGCCAGCAGCTTAATCCAGCGGGAGTTCTCCTACGAGCAGTACTTC. It yields the protein CASSLIQREFSYEQYF. Based on the CDR3 plus reference TRBV7-3 and TRBJ2-7, the full variable domain is GAGVSQTPSNKVTEKGKYVELRCDPISGHTALYWYRQSLGQGPEFLIYFQGTGAADDSGLPNDRFFAVRPEGSVSTLKIQRTERGDSAVYLCASSLIQREFSYEQYFGPGTRLTVT.

The table lists this clone with a count of one. The gene calls are TRBV4-2 and TRBJ2-1, with a weak D call TRBD2 (6 bases). Between the trimmed V and J ends, which lost 4 bases and 3 bases, there was a span of 16 bases. This CDR3 region has 16 residues. CDR1 LGHNA and CDR2 YNFKEQ come from the germline V gene. CDR3 in amino acids: CASSPKYGSLYNEQFF. Here the CDR3 DNA reads TGTGCCAGCAGCCCTAAGTACGGGAGCCTCTACAATGAGCAGTTCTTC.

The chain has TRBV28 and TRBJ1-5; a possible D gene is TRBD1 (5 bases). Germline V gene data show CDR1 as MDHEN and CDR2 as SYDVKM. This CDR3 is built from 15 residues. V was trimmed by 6 bases and J by 2 bases, leaving 14 bases between them. The CDR3 sequence: CASSRGGTGNQPQHF. CDR3 DNA sequence: TGTGCCAGCAGCCGCGGGGGGACGGGCAATCAGCCCCAGCATTTT.

The rearrangement links TRBV6-2 or TRBV6-3 to TRBJ1-2, with D perhaps TRBD1 (5 bases). The CDR3 length is 18 residues. V lost 2 bases and J 0 bases, leaving 19 bases between the germline ends. Per germline, CDR1 MNHEY and CDR2 SVGEGT. CDR3 coding DNA: TGTGCCAGCAGTTACAAGACAGCAAGGACCCTTACTAACTATGGCTACACCTTC. This gives the protein CASSYKTARTLTNYGYTF.

This clone occurred a few times. V and J are TRBV3-1 (or the pseudogene TRBV3-2) and TRBJ2-7, with 7 bases aligning to TRBD2. The trim removed 4 bases at V and 2 bases at J, leaving 5 bases unmatched. The CDR3 is made up of 14 amino acids. Germline assignment: CDR1 LGHDT and CDR2 YNNKEL (reference sequence). This CDR3 reads CASSLTSVPYEQYF. The CDR3 nucleotides are TGTGCCAGCAGCCTTACTAGCGTCCCCTACGAGCAGTACTTC.

The chain uses TRBV27 and TRBJ2-1; D may be TRBD1 (6 bases). Germline CDR1 is MNHEY and CDR2 is SMNVEV (reference sequence). This CDR3 has 15 residues. V was pared by 6 bases and J by 4 bases, with 16 bases between. CDR3 in amino acids: CASRLPTGFYNEQFF. The CDR3 bases are TGTGCCAGCAGGCTACCGACAGGATTTTACAATGAGCAGTTCTTC.

The V and J genes are TRBV11-3 and TRBJ2-1; D is possibly TRBD1 (5 bases). Trimming stripped 5 bases from V and 9 bases from J, with 14 bases between. This CDR3 has 13 residues. From germline, CDR1 is SGHNT and CDR2 YENEEA. CDR3 DNA sequence: TGTGCCAGCAGCCCCATCAGGGTTGGTGAGCAGTTCTTC. It is translated as CASSPIRVGEQFF.

This clone was recorded a few times. This sequence joins TRBV28 and TRBJ1-5; D not certain. V lost 2 bases and J 6 bases, leaving 11 bases between the germline ends. The CDR3 contains 14 residues. In germline, CDR1 is MDHEN, CDR2 SYDVKM. In nucleotides, the CDR3 is TGTGCCAGCAGTTTAAGTACTGGGAGTCAGCCCCAGCATTTT. This encodes CASSLSTGSQPQHF.

The V gene is TRBV28, the J gene TRBJ2-7; 7 bases align to TRBD2. V was pared by 2 bases and J by 6 bases, with 16 bases of the junction left unmatched. From germline, CDR1 is MDHEN and CDR2 SYDVKM. The CDR3 has 17 residues. Here the CDR3 DNA reads TGTGCCAGCAGTTTAACCGGGACTAATAATGGCCATCTCGAGCAGTACTTC. It yields the protein CASSLTGTNNGHLEQYF.

This chain links TRBV3-1 (or the pseudogene TRBV3-2) with TRBJ2-5; 10 nucleotides line up with TRBD2. The germline V gene encodes CDR1 LGHDT and CDR2 YNNKEL (reference sequence). This CDR3 is 18 amino acids long. V lost 3 bases, J lost 0 bases, and 10 bases stayed unmatched. CDR3 bases: TGTGCCAGCAGCCATAAGCAAGGGACTAGCGCCTACCAAGAGACCCAGTACTTC. Amino acid sequence: CASSHKQGTSAYQETQYF.

This chain joins TRBV28 and TRBJ2-3; 7 nucleotides align to TRBD2. J was trimmed by 5 bases and V by 10 bases; bases with no gene match: 15. The germline CDR1 and CDR2 sequences are MDHEN and SYDVKM. CDR3 length: 15 residues. CDR3 coding DNA: TGTGCCACCACCCCGATCGGCAGGGAGGGAGATACGCAGTATTTT. Protein product: CATTPIGREGDTQYF. The whole variable domain, remainder taken from reference TRBV28 and TRBJ2-3, is DVKVTQSSRYLVKRTGEKVFLECVQDMDHENMFWYRQDPGLGLRLIYFSYDVKMKEKGDIPEGYSVSREKKERFSLILESASTNQTSMYLCATTPIGREGDTQYFGPGTRLTVL.

The chain uses TRBV6-6 and TRBJ2-7; 7 bases are shared with TRBD2. Germline CDR1 is MNHNY and CDR2 is SVGAGI (reference sequence). V lost 5 bases and J lost 2; bases outside the gene matches: 9. The CDR3 is made up of 15 amino acids. CDR3 amino acids: CASSIPAGPAYEQYF. DNA of the CDR3: TGTGCCAGCAGTATTCCAGCGGGACCGGCCTACGAGCAGTACTTC.

This chain links TRBV3-1 (or the pseudogene TRBV3-2) with TRBJ2-2; 10 bases map to TRBD2. Trimming removed 0 bases from V and 1 base from J; junction bases left unmatched: 5. Per the germline V gene, CDR1 is LGHDT and CDR2 is YNNKEL (reference sequence). This CDR3 spans 18 amino acids. This CDR3 reads CASSQDSLAGVNTGELFF. The DNA for the CDR3 is TGTGCCAGCAGCCAAGATAGCCTAGCGGGGGTGAACACCGGGGAGCTGTTTTTT.

A word on this clone: This same CDR3 is encoded by further DNA sequences in the sample. This sequence joins TRBV2 and TRBJ2-6; D possibly corresponds to TRBD1 (6 bases). The CDR3 consists of 15 residues. CDR1 is SNHLY and CDR2 is FYNNEI in the germline V gene. Trimming shortened V by 6 bases and J by 1 base, and 10 bases separated the two germline ends. The CDR3 DNA sequence: TGTGCCAGCAGGGAACAGGGATCTGGGGCCAACGTCCTGACTTTC. Its protein is CASREQGSGANVLTF.

The chain links TRBV9 to TRBJ1-4; perhaps TRBD1 as D (5 bases). Between the trimmed V and J ends, which lost 4 bases and 8 bases, there was a span of 18 bases. The CDR3 has 15 residues. Germline V lookup: CDR1 SGDLS, CDR2 YYNGEE. As DNA, the CDR3 is TGTGCCAGCAGCCCTACGGAGGGGATTGGCGAAAAACTGTTTTTT. The encoded protein is CASSPTEGIGEKLFF.

A few counts support this clone. The V gene is TRBV19, the J gene TRBJ1-5; 8 positions match TRBD1. This CDR3 has 15 residues. Germline V gene lookup returns CDR1 LNHDA and CDR2 SQIVND (reference sequence). Unmatched junction bases numbered 6, after V lost 2 bases and J lost 6 bases. The chain's CDR3 is CASSIQQGERQPQHF. In nucleotides, the CDR3 is TGTGCCAGTAGTATACAACAGGGGGAGCGTCAGCCCCAGCATTTT.

The rearrangement joins TRBV18 to TRBJ1-1; no firm D call. This CDR3 comprises 15 residues. Germline CDR1 reads KGHSH; CDR2 reads LQKENI. The V end was cut by 0 bases, the J end by 0 bases, with 8 bases between. The CDR3 protein is CASSPPEQMNTEAFF. The CDR3 DNA follows: TGTGCCAGCTCACCACCGGAACAGATGAACACTGAAGCTTTCTTT.

This clone has a single count. The chain couples TRBV2 to TRBJ2-7; 11 nucleotides align to TRBD2. V shed 7 bases and J 5 bases; nucleotides not matched to a gene: 10. Germline CDR1 reads SNHLY; CDR2 reads FYNNEI. CDR3 length: 15 amino acids. CDR3 protein: CASTAGLAGENEQYF. DNA of the CDR3: TGTGCCAGCACCGCAGGACTAGCGGGCGAAAACGAGCAGTACTTC.